The 22 T cell receptor beta chains below come from one sample, sequenced in a study of human CD8 memory T cell subsets. TCR beta was sequenced from UMI-tagged 5' RACE libraries. TCRdb re-called the 5' RACE reads and gives one entry per CDR3 protein, without DNA. In total, the table holds roughly 5,000 distinct CDR3 sequences. Sequenced sample: CD8+ T cells from PBMCs. The receptor source for this set is a human donor in good health.

The V call is TRBV7-9, the J call TRBJ2-7; TCRdb calls TRBD1, which cannot be checked without DNA. Germline CDR1 is SEHNR and CDR2 is FQNEAQ (reference sequence). The CDR3 sequence is 15 residues long. CDR3 loop: CASSNSGGDSYEQYF. Variable domain in full (rest from reference TRBV7-9 and TRBJ2-7): DTGVSQNPRHKITKRGQNVTFRCDPISEHNRLYWYRQTLGQGPEFLTYFQNEAQLEKSRLLSDRFSAERPKGSFSTLEIQRTEQGDSAMYLCASSNSGGDSYEQYFGPGTRLTVT.

The J gene is TRBJ2-7, the V gene TRBV7-9; TCRdb picks TRBD2, but there is no DNA to check that call. There are 13 residues in the CDR3. Germline V gene lookup returns CDR1 SEHNR and CDR2 FQNEAQ (reference sequence). The chain's CDR3 is CASSYLPREEQYF.

The rearrangement links TRBV7-3 to TRBJ2-3; TCRdb outputs TRBD2, but without DNA this stays unchecked. CDR1 and CDR2 from the germline V gene are SGHTA and FQGTGA. The CDR3 contains 16 residues. Here the CDR3 reads CASSLEYGGSLGTQYF.

The V call is TRBV18, the J call TRBJ1-6; the TCRdb call, TRBD1, lacks DNA for checking. CDR1 and CDR2 (germline): KGHSH, LQKENI. This CDR3 contains 15 residues. CDR3 loop: CASSPLRQTNSPLHF.

By frequency, this clonotype registers medium-sized (0.01 to 0.1%). This sequence joins TRBV20-1 and TRBJ2-7; as DNA is missing, the TRBD1 call by TCRdb cannot be tested. The germline V gene encodes CDR1 DFQATT and CDR2 SNEGSKA (reference sequence). There are 15 residues in the CDR3. The CDR3 loop reads CSVYQTRGLSYEQYF.

This chain uses TRBV7-8 with TRBJ2-7; TCRdb proposes TRBD1, but this gene call is untestable without DNA. Germline V gene sequence: CDR1 SGHVS, CDR2 FQNEAQ. The CDR3 is 16 residues long. CDR3 amino acids: CASSLAGSGGQWEQYF. The full variable domain, rest sourced from reference TRBV7-8 and TRBJ2-7, is GAGVSQSPRYKVAKRGQDVALRCDPISGHVSLFWYQQALGQGPEFLTYFQNEAQLDKSGLPSDRFFAERPEGSVSTLKIQRTQQEDSAVYLCASSLAGSGGQWEQYFGPGTRLTVT.

V and J are TRBV27 and TRBJ2-1; TCRdb's D call of TRBD1 is untestable without DNA. CDR3 length: 15 amino acids. Germline values: CDR1 MNHEY, CDR2 SMNVEV (reference sequence). CDR3 residues: CASSLWGNNYNEQFF.

The CDR3 loop is CASSLTSVGRKNTEAFF. This sequence joins TRBV27 and TRBJ1-1. Germline V lookup: CDR1 MNHEY, CDR2 SMNVEV (reference sequence). The CDR3 is 17 residues long.

The rearrangement joins TRBV28 to TRBJ2-5. The CDR3 runs to 11 residues. Germline CDR1 MDHEN, CDR2 SYDVKM. This CDR3 is CASSLRETQYF.

The chain links TRBV3-1 to TRBJ2-1; without DNA, the TCRdb call of TRBD2 cannot be checked. The CDR3 sequence is 15 residues long. Germline V CDR1 and CDR2: LGHDT, YNNKEL (reference sequence). CDR3 protein: CASSQQRGAYNEQFF.

The chain employs TRBV2 and TRBJ2-1; the D call from TCRdb, TRBD1, cannot be confirmed without DNA. The CDR3 loop spans 15 amino acids. Germline V gene data show CDR1 as SNHLY and CDR2 as FYNNEI. CDR3 amino acids: CASSSGTGGRNEQFF.

Frequency places this clonotype as medium-sized. The chain couples TRBV19 to TRBJ1-1; the TRBD1 assignment by TCRdb is unverifiable without DNA. The CDR3 totals 13 residues. Germline values: CDR1 LNHDA, CDR2 SQIVND (reference sequence). CDR3 sequence reads: CASSITPDSGAFF.

The V and J genes are TRBV23-1 and TRBJ1-1. TRBV23-1 is designated an ORF whose function remains uncertain. The CDR3 is 13 amino acids. Here the CDR3 reads CASRRTQNTEAFF.

V is TRBV4-1 and J is TRBJ2-2; TCRdb's assignment of TRBD2 cannot be checked, as there is no DNA. CDR1 is MGHRA, CDR2 YSYEKL, per germline. CDR3 length: 17 residues. The CDR3 sequence: CASSPPLAGGKTGELFF.

The chain links TRBV14 to TRBJ2-2; with no DNA, the TCRdb D assignment of TRBD1 cannot be verified. The CDR3 covers 13 residues. Germline V gives CDR1 SGHDN, CDR2 FVKESK. This CDR3 reads CASSQLWGSLLFF.

The chain has TRBV12-3 or TRBV12-4 and TRBJ2-7; the TCRdb D gene call, TRBD2, has no DNA to confirm it. CDR3 size: 14 residues. CDR3 sequence reads: CASSLGSPPYEQYF.

According to its frequency, this clonotype is medium-sized. The rearrangement uses TRBV24-1 and TRBJ2-3; TCRdb outputs TRBD2, but without DNA this stays unchecked. This CDR3 comprises 11 residues. Germline V CDR1 and CDR2: KGHDR, SFDVKD. CDR3 sequence reads: CATAGETAQYF.

The chain carries TRBV25-1 and TRBJ1-3. CDR1 and CDR2 from the germline V gene are MGHDK and SYGVNS. The CDR3 runs to 13 residues. The CDR3 reads CASSAGFGNTIYF.

This clonotype ranks as large in terms of frequency. The rearrangement uses TRBV7-8 and TRBJ2-1; TCRdb lists TRBD1, though no DNA is available to test this call. The CDR3 is 15 residues long. The germline gives CDR1 SGHVS, CDR2 FQNEAQ. The CDR3 here is CASSFGPGQQDEQFF. The entire variable domain, with the rest obtained from reference TRBV7-8 and TRBJ2-1, is as follows: GAGVSQSPRYKVAKRGQDVALRCDPISGHVSLFWYQQALGQGPEFLTYFQNEAQLDKSGLPSDRFFAERPEGSVSTLKIQRTQQEDSAVYLCASSFGPGQQDEQFFGPGTRLTVL.

This chain connects TRBV12-3 or TRBV12-4 to TRBJ2-5; the TRBD1 assignment by TCRdb is unverifiable without DNA. The CDR3 extends over 14 amino acids. CDR3 in amino acids: CASTYTGEEETQYF.

The V call is TRBV7-2, the J call TRBJ2-3; the TCRdb call, TRBD2, lacks DNA for checking. Germline V lookup: CDR1 SGHTA, CDR2 FQGNSA. This CDR3 contains 14 residues. This chain's CDR3 is CASSPMGGTDTQYF.

CDR3: CASSLGGGPSYEQYF. The chain uses TRBV11-2 and TRBJ2-7; the D call of TRBD2 rests on TCRdb alone, since no DNA is present to check it. Germline V gene lookup returns CDR1 SGHAT and CDR2 FQNNGV. This CDR3 spans 15 amino acids.